These T cell receptor beta chains were read from a single sample in a study of blood T cell repertoires in COVID-19. Repertoires were generated with immunoSEQ multiplex PCR, while TCRdb's copy carries only in-frame clones and drops some. The table shows some 220,000 clones, with over 70% occurring only once. Material for sequencing was peripheral blood. The receptors were sampled from an older woman with acute or convalescent COVID-19. Each CDR3 is given with its conserved first and last residue. A D gene is named only where the DNA matches it firmly. A row's size may be missing; if present it is once, few, many or a size class.

size: once; V: TRBV4-3; J: TRBJ1-2; D: NA; DNA: TGCGCCAGCAGCCAAGATGACAACAGCCCCTCTGGCTACACCTTC; CDR3: CASSQDDNSPSGYTF
size: NA; V: TRBV4-2; J: TRBJ2-3; D: TRBD2; DNA: TGTGCCAGCAGCCGGGAAGCGGGGGACCCCACAGATACGCAGTATTTT; CDR3: CASSREAGDPTDTQYF
size: NA; V: TRBV2; J: TRBJ1-2; D: NA; DNA: TGTGCCAGCAGTGGGCAGGGTAACTATGGCTACACCTTC; CDR3: CASSGQGNYGYTF
size: NA; V: TRBV24-1; J: TRBJ1-2; D: NA; DNA: TGTGCCACCTCCCCAGGGGACTATGGCTACACCTTC; CDR3: CATSPGDYGYTF
size: NA; V: TRBV9; J: TRBJ2-5; D: TRBD1; DNA: TGTGCCAGCAGCCCCAGGACAGGGGGGGGAGAGACCCAGTACTTC; CDR3: CASSPRTGGGETQYF
size: NA; V: TRBV10-3; J: TRBJ2-5; D: TRBD2; DNA: TGTGCCATCAGTGCCACAGCGGGGCCGGAGACCCAGTACTTC; CDR3: CAISATAGPETQYF
size: NA; V: TRBV5-1; J: TRBJ2-3; D: NA; DNA: TGCGCCAGCAGCCTAAGGACAGACGCAGATACGCAGTATTTT; CDR3: CASSLRTDADTQYF
size: NA; V: TRBV29-1; J: TRBJ1-1; D: NA; DNA: TGCAGCGTTGAAGTGGCGGCGACGAACACTGAAGCTTTCTTT; CDR3: CSVEVAATNTEAFF
size: NA; V: TRBV2; J: TRBJ2-5; D: TRBD1; DNA: TGTGCCAGCAGTATCCTAGGACAGGAAGAGACCCAGTACTTC; CDR3: CASSILGQEETQYF
size: NA; V: TRBV7-8; J: TRBJ1-2; D: NA; DNA: TGTGCCAGCGGCCCGACGGCGGCCTATGGCTACACCTTC; CDR3: CASGPTAAYGYTF
size: NA; V: TRBV7-2; J: TRBJ2-3; D: NA; DNA: TGTGCCAGCAGCCCCACGGGGAGATTGAACACAGATACGCAGTATTTT; CDR3: CASSPTGRLNTDTQYF
size: NA; V: TRBV24-1; J: TRBJ2-7; D: NA; DNA: TGTGCCACCAGTGATGGGGCAGCCGGGTTGACCTCCTACGAGCAGTACTTC; CDR3: CATSDGAAGLTSYEQYF
size: NA; V: TRBV5-1; J: TRBJ2-1; D: TRBD1; DNA: TGCGCCAGCAGCCTACAGGGGGCCGGATCCTACAATGAGCAGTTCTTC; CDR3: CASSLQGAGSYNEQFF
size: NA; V: TRBV6-5; J: TRBJ2-5; D: NA; DNA: TGTGCCAGCAGCCATTCCGGGACACTACAAGAGGCCCAGTACTTC; CDR3: CASSHSGTLQEAQYF
size: NA; V: TRBV5-1; J: TRBJ1-6; D: NA; DNA: TGCGCCAGCAGCTTGGGCGTTAATTCACCCCTCCACTTT; CDR3: CASSLGVNSPLHF
size: NA; V: TRBV4-1; J: TRBJ2-7; D: NA; DNA: TGCGCCAGCAGCCAAGGGGCGGACAGCCCCTACGAGCAGTACTTC; CDR3: CASSQGADSPYEQYF
size: once; V: TRBV5-6; J: TRBJ1-6; D: TRBD1; DNA: TGTGCCAGCAGCTCGGGACAGGGGAGTAATTCACCCCTCCACTTT; CDR3: CASSSGQGSNSPLHF
size: few; V: TRBV2; J: TRBJ2-1; D: TRBD2; DNA: TGTGCCAGCAGTGACGATCCACTAGCGGGGGTACATGAGCAGTTCTTC; CDR3: CASSDDPLAGVHEQFF
size: NA; V: TRBV6-5; J: TRBJ2-3; D: NA; DNA: TGTGCCAGCAGTTCCACAGATTCAAGCACAGATACGCAGTATTTT; CDR3: CASSSTDSSTDTQYF
size: NA; V: TRBV24-1; J: TRBJ1-1; D: NA; DNA: TGTGCCACCAGTGATTTGTTTCGTACTGAAGCTTTCTTT; CDR3: CATSDLFRTEAFF
size: NA; V: TRBV9; J: TRBJ2-5; D: TRBD2; DNA: TGTGCCAGCAGCGAGTTTAGCGGGGGGGCCAGGGAGACCCAGTACTTC; CDR3: CASSEFSGGARETQYF
size: NA; V: TRBV19; J: TRBJ2-5; D: TRBD2; DNA: TGTGCCAGTAGTGTCAGCGGGGGGGCCGGAGAGACCCAGTACTTC; CDR3: CASSVSGGAGETQYF
size: few; V: TRBV19; J: TRBJ2-4; D: NA; DNA: TGTGCCAGTAGTAGTCAGGGTACGGTTCAGTACTTC; CDR3: CASSSQGTVQYF
size: NA; V: TRBV21-1; J: TRBJ1-5; D: NA; DNA: TGTGCCAGCAGCAAAGCGACAATACAGGGCGGTTGGCAGCCCCAGCATTTT; CDR3: CASSKATIQGGWQPQHF
size: NA; V: TRBV24-1; J: TRBJ1-2; D: TRBD1; DNA: TGTGCCACCAGTGATTGGACAGGTTACGGCTACACCTTC; CDR3: CATSDWTGYGYTF
size: NA; V: TRBV28; J: TRBJ2-7; D: NA; DNA: TGTGCCAGCAGTCTACCGGGGGATATAGTTTGGCAGTACTTC; CDR3: CASSLPGDIVWQYF
size: NA; V: TRBV2; J: TRBJ2-1; D: NA; DNA: TGTGCCAGCAGGGGAGGGGGGAATGAGCAGTTCTTC; CDR3: CASRGGGNEQFF
size: NA; V: TRBV12-3/TRBV12-4; J: TRBJ1-2; D: NA; DNA: TGTGCCAGAGGGGGGGCATATGGCTACACCTTC; CDR3: CARGGAYGYTF
size: NA; V: TRBV7-8; J: TRBJ2-3; D: TRBD1; DNA: TGTGCCAGCAGCCGGACAGGGGGCACAGATACGCAGTATTTT; CDR3: CASSRTGGTDTQYF
size: NA; V: TRBV14; J: TRBJ2-1; D: NA; DNA: TGTGCCAGCAGCCAAGGAGTCTTTGTCTTGACTGCCTACAATGAGCAGTTCTTC; CDR3: CASSQGVFVLTAYNEQFF
size: NA; V: TRBV2; J: TRBJ2-3; D: TRBD2; DNA: TGTGCCAGCAGGCTAGCGGGGGTGAGAGATACGCAGTATTTT; CDR3: CASRLAGVRDTQYF
size: NA; V: TRBV6-5; J: TRBJ2-2; D: TRBD2; DNA: TGTGCCAGCACTTATTTTCGGGCTAGCGGGGCCGGGGAGCTGTTTTTT; CDR3: CASTYFRASGAGELFF
size: NA; V: TRBV11-2; J: TRBJ2-1; D: NA; DNA: TGTGCCAGCAGCTTAAGTTTGCGGCAGAGCTCCTACAATGGGCAGTTCTTC; CDR3: CASSLSLRQSSYNGQFF
size: NA; V: TRBV6-6; J: TRBJ2-7; D: TRBD1; DNA: TGTGCCAGCAGTTACGGACAGGGGGCTTACGAGCAGTACTTC; CDR3: CASSYGQGAYEQYF
size: many; V: TRBV11-2; J: TRBJ2-7; D: TRBD1; DNA: TGTGCCAGCAGCCCCTTTAGGGGACAGGGAGGCTACGAGCAGTACTTC; CDR3: CASSPFRGQGGYEQYF
size: NA; V: TRBV18; J: TRBJ2-3; D: TRBD2; DNA: TGTGCCAGCTCACCCCGGGAGGGGGGCACAGATACGCAGTATTTT; CDR3: CASSPREGGTDTQYF
size: NA; V: TRBV11-1; J: TRBJ2-5; D: NA; DNA: TGTGCCAGCAGCCGACAGGCGATCCAAGAGACCCAGTACTTC; CDR3: CASSRQAIQETQYF
size: NA; V: TRBV11-2; J: TRBJ2-1; D: NA; DNA: TGTGCCAGCAGCTTAGTCCCCGGGAGTTACAATGAGCAGTTCTTC; CDR3: CASSLVPGSYNEQFF
size: few; V: TRBV7-3; J: TRBJ2-5; D: TRBD1; DNA: TGTGCCAGCAGCAAAGTCGGGACAGGGCAAGAGACCCAGTACTTC; CDR3: CASSKVGTGQETQYF
size: NA; V: TRBV7-6; J: TRBJ2-3; D: NA; DNA: TGTGCCAGCAGCTTATTTCTAGGAGGCACAGATACGCAGTATTTT; CDR3: CASSLFLGGTDTQYF
size: NA; V: TRBV7-3; J: TRBJ2-2; D: NA; DNA: TGTGCCAGCAGCCCTATCCCGGGACTTCAGGGCACCGGGGAGCTGTTTTTT; CDR3: CASSPIPGLQGTGELFF
size: NA; V: TRBV24-1; J: TRBJ2-5; D: NA; DNA: TGTGCCACCAGTGATTCGGACAGCTCCAAAGAGACCCAGTACTTC; CDR3: CATSDSDSSKETQYF
size: NA; V: TRBV10-1; J: TRBJ2-1; D: TRBD1; DNA: TGCGCCAGCAGTGAAGGGGGCCAGTACAATGAGCAGTTCTTC; CDR3: CASSEGGQYNEQFF
size: few; V: TRBV6-5; J: TRBJ2-5; D: TRBD1; DNA: TGTGCCAGCAGCCTACAGGGGGCAGAGACCCAGTACTTC; CDR3: CASSLQGAETQYF
size: NA; V: TRBV7-2; J: TRBJ1-2; D: NA; DNA: TGTGCCAGCAGCTTGGCGGGGGCCGGTGGCTACACCTTC; CDR3: CASSLAGAGGYTF
size: NA; V: TRBV30; J: TRBJ2-5; D: NA; DNA: TGTGCCTGGAGTCCCCCCGGGACCCAGTACTTC; CDR3: CAWSPPGTQYF
size: NA; V: TRBV5-8; J: TRBJ1-1; D: NA; DNA: TGTGCCAGCAGCTCGGCCGCGGCGGCTTTCTTT; CDR3: CASSSAAAAFF
size: NA; V: TRBV5-1; J: TRBJ2-6; D: NA; DNA: TGCGCCAGCAGCTTGACAGGGTTTGAAGCTGGGGCCAACGTCCTGACTTTC; CDR3: CASSLTGFEAGANVLTF
size: NA; V: TRBV3-1/TRBV3-2; J: TRBJ2-3; D: TRBD2; DNA: TGTGCCAGCAATCTAGCGGGGGGCAGAGATACGCAGTATTTT; CDR3: CASNLAGGRDTQYF
size: NA; V: TRBV4-1; J: TRBJ2-4; D: NA; DNA: TGCGCCAGCAGCCCAACAGGTTTCCTAGCCAAAAACATTCAGTACTTC; CDR3: CASSPTGFLAKNIQYF
size: NA; V: TRBV7-8; J: TRBJ1-3; D: TRBD1; DNA: TGTGCCAGCAGCCGGTTACGGGACAGCTCCTCAACTGGAAACACCATATATTTT; CDR3: CASSRLRDSSSTGNTIYF
size: NA; V: TRBV7-2; J: TRBJ2-7; D: NA; DNA: TGTGCCAGCAGCTTGGGGCTTCAATCCGACGAGCAGTACTTC; CDR3: CASSLGLQSDEQYF
size: NA; V: TRBV5-5; J: TRBJ2-7; D: TRBD1; DNA: TGTGCCAGCAGCCCTATGGACAGGGGCTCCTACGAGCAGTACTTC; CDR3: CASSPMDRGSYEQYF
size: NA; V: TRBV6-2/TRBV6-3; J: TRBJ1-6; D: NA; DNA: TGTGCCAGCAGTTCGCTGATCTCAGAGGGCTCCTATAATTCACCCCTCCACTTT; CDR3: CASSSLISEGSYNSPLHF